This is a list of T cell receptor beta chains from one sample in a study of OX40 agonist ivuxolimab in advanced cancers. Repertoires were generated with immunoSEQ multiplex PCR, while TCRdb's copy carries only in-frame clones and drops some. The sample holds approximately 70,000 clones; about 83% are singletons and the top ten take 1.4%. The sequenced sample was CD4+ or CD8+ T cells sorted from blood, obtained in a trial of the OX40 agonist ivuxolimab. All receptors derive from an adult with an advanced solid tumor such as melanoma, head and neck, liver or kidney cancer. Both conserved end residues are part of each CDR3. Each record gives: clone size, D gene, V gene, J gene, CDR3 DNA, CDR3 protein. D genes are given only for firm matches. Clone size is stated in some rows and not others, as once, few, many or a class when expanded.

clone size: -; D gene: TRBD1; V gene: TRBV5-4; J gene: TRBJ1-1; CDR3 DNA: TGTGCCAGCAGCCCAAGGACAGGGGCGGGCACTGAAGCTTTCTTT; CDR3 protein: CASSPRTGAGTEAFF
clone size: medium-sized; D gene: -; V gene: TRBV10-1; J gene: TRBJ1-3; CDR3 DNA: TGCGCCAGCAGTGAGTGGACAGACTCTGGAAACACCATATATTTT; CDR3 protein: CASSEWTDSGNTIYF
clone size: once; D gene: -; V gene: TRBV19; J gene: TRBJ1-5; CDR3 DNA: TGTGCCAGTAGTGGGGGGGGAGCACGGCGCGTCAGCAATCAGCCCCAGCATTTT; CDR3 protein: CASSGGGARRVSNQPQHF
clone size: once; D gene: -; V gene: TRBV9; J gene: TRBJ2-5; CDR3 DNA: TGTGCCAGCAGCGTAGCTCGGCACGGGGGCCAAGAGACCCAGTACTTC; CDR3 protein: CASSVARHGGQETQYF
clone size: -; D gene: TRBD1; V gene: TRBV19; J gene: TRBJ2-7; CDR3 DNA: TGTGCCAGTAGTAGGATTACAGGGGTCTCCTACGAGCAGTACTTC; CDR3 protein: CASSRITGVSYEQYF
clone size: -; D gene: -; V gene: TRBV5-1; J gene: TRBJ2-2; CDR3 DNA: TGCGCCAGCAGCCCTGGGGTACCGAACACCGGGGAGCTGTTTTTT; CDR3 protein: CASSPGVPNTGELFF
clone size: few; D gene: TRBD1; V gene: TRBV19; J gene: TRBJ1-4; CDR3 DNA: TGTGCCAGTAGTGCGGGACAGGGGAGTGAAAAACTGTTTTTT; CDR3 protein: CASSAGQGSEKLFF
clone size: few; D gene: -; V gene: TRBV5-1; J gene: TRBJ2-2; CDR3 DNA: TGCGCCAGCAGCCAGAGACAGGAGTTCGGGGAGCTGTTTTTT; CDR3 protein: CASSQRQEFGELFF
clone size: once; D gene: TRBD1; V gene: TRBV6-1; J gene: TRBJ1-2; CDR3 DNA: TGTGCCAGCAGTTTTTCCGACAGGGTAGCTGGCTACACCTTC; CDR3 protein: CASSFSDRVAGYTF
clone size: -; D gene: TRBD1; V gene: TRBV6-5; J gene: TRBJ2-7; CDR3 DNA: TGTGCCAGCAGCCCCGGGACAGGGGGTCGCGAGCAGTACTTC; CDR3 protein: CASSPGTGGREQYF
clone size: -; D gene: -; V gene: TRBV1; J gene: TRBJ1-2; CDR3 DNA: TGCACCAGCAGCTCAAAGGGTACCGACAAGGGCTATGGCTACACCTTC; CDR3 protein: CTSSSKGTDKGYGYTF
clone size: -; D gene: TRBD1; V gene: TRBV7-8; J gene: TRBJ2-5; CDR3 DNA: TGTGCCAGCAGCTTTGGGGACAGAAGAGAAGAGACCCAGTACTTC; CDR3 protein: CASSFGDRREETQYF
clone size: -; D gene: TRBD1; V gene: TRBV5-6; J gene: TRBJ2-5; CDR3 DNA: TGTGCCAGCAGCCGTGACAGGGGGCGGGAAGAGACCCAGTACTTC; CDR3 protein: CASSRDRGREETQYF
clone size: -; D gene: -; V gene: TRBV6-1; J gene: TRBJ1-1; CDR3 DNA: TGTGCCAGCAGAAACGATGCCCGGGGCGAAGCTTTCTTT; CDR3 protein: CASRNDARGEAFF
clone size: -; D gene: TRBD1; V gene: TRBV2; J gene: TRBJ2-1; CDR3 DNA: TGTGCCAGCACCCGGGACAGGGGCTACAATGAGCAGTTCTTC; CDR3 protein: CASTRDRGYNEQFF
clone size: once; D gene: -; V gene: TRBV5-1; J gene: TRBJ2-7; CDR3 DNA: TGCGCCAGCAGCCAGGGCTCAAGGGAGCAGTACTTC; CDR3 protein: CASSQGSREQYF
clone size: -; D gene: -; V gene: TRBV7-2; J gene: TRBJ2-7; CDR3 DNA: TGTGCCAGCAGCACAACCGGGGACGGTCCCTACGAGCAGTACTTC; CDR3 protein: CASSTTGDGPYEQYF
clone size: -; D gene: -; V gene: TRBV29-1; J gene: TRBJ1-1; CDR3 DNA: TGCAGCGGGGGACGTAGGGACACTGAAGCTTTCTTT; CDR3 protein: CSGGRRDTEAFF
clone size: -; D gene: TRBD1; V gene: TRBV7-2; J gene: TRBJ2-3; CDR3 DNA: TGTGCCAGCAGCTTAGGGGACAGGGGGCCGGATACGCAGTATTTT; CDR3 protein: CASSLGDRGPDTQYF
clone size: -; D gene: -; V gene: TRBV27; J gene: TRBJ2-5; CDR3 DNA: TGTGCCAGCAAGGAGGCAGATTGGCGGGAGACCCAGTACTTC; CDR3 protein: CASKEADWRETQYF
clone size: -; D gene: TRBD1; V gene: TRBV5-6; J gene: TRBJ1-1; CDR3 DNA: TGTGCCAGCAGCGGCCGGACAGGGTGGGTATCTTTCTTT; CDR3 protein: CASSGRTGWVSFF
clone size: -; D gene: TRBD1; V gene: TRBV6-5; J gene: TRBJ1-1; CDR3 DNA: TGTGCCAGCTCGTCCGGGGGGACAGGGGTCACTGAAGCTTTCTTT; CDR3 protein: CASSSGGTGVTEAFF
clone size: -; D gene: -; V gene: TRBV6-1; J gene: TRBJ2-3; CDR3 DNA: TGTGCCAGCAGTGAAGGCCGGGGAAGATTGCATACGCAGTATTTT; CDR3 protein: CASSEGRGRLHTQYF
clone size: -; D gene: -; V gene: TRBV18; J gene: TRBJ2-7; CDR3 DNA: TGTGCCAGCTCAACACGGGGGGACAGGACCTACGAGCAGTACTTC; CDR3 protein: CASSTRGDRTYEQYF
clone size: -; D gene: TRBD1; V gene: TRBV7-9; J gene: TRBJ2-7; CDR3 DNA: TGTGCCAGCAGCCTAGACAGGGGAAGCTCCTACGAGCAGTACTTC; CDR3 protein: CASSLDRGSSYEQYF
clone size: many; D gene: -; V gene: TRBV19; J gene: TRBJ2-1; CDR3 DNA: TGTGCCAGTAGTAATCAGGGTAGGGACAATGAGCAGTTCTTC; CDR3 protein: CASSNQGRDNEQFF
clone size: -; D gene: -; V gene: TRBV11-3; J gene: TRBJ2-1; CDR3 DNA: TGTGCCAGCAGCATCAACTCCAATGAGCAGTTCTTC; CDR3 protein: CASSINSNEQFF
clone size: once; D gene: TRBD1; V gene: TRBV29-1; J gene: TRBJ1-5; CDR3 DNA: TGCAGCGTTTTCACCGGGACAGGGGTCAATCAGCCCCAGCATTTT; CDR3 protein: CSVFTGTGVNQPQHF
clone size: -; D gene: -; V gene: TRBV5-5; J gene: TRBJ2-7; CDR3 DNA: TGTGCCAGCAGAACGCCCGGAGACCTACACTTCTACGAGCAGTACTTC; CDR3 protein: CASRTPGDLHFYEQYF
clone size: -; D gene: -; V gene: TRBV21-1; J gene: TRBJ2-1; CDR3 DNA: TGTGCCAGCAGCAAGAGTGAGGACGGGTATAACTACAATGAGCAGTTCTTC; CDR3 protein: CASSKSEDGYNYNEQFF
clone size: -; D gene: TRBD1; V gene: TRBV4-1; J gene: TRBJ2-3; CDR3 DNA: TGCGCCAGCAGCCCCGGACAGGGACGCACTTCAGATACGCAGTATTTT; CDR3 protein: CASSPGQGRTSDTQYF
clone size: -; D gene: TRBD1; V gene: TRBV5-1; J gene: TRBJ2-7; CDR3 DNA: TGCGCCAGCAGCCCAACGGGACAGGGGCGTAACGAGCAGTACTTC; CDR3 protein: CASSPTGQGRNEQYF
clone size: -; D gene: -; V gene: TRBV5-8; J gene: TRBJ1-6; CDR3 DNA: TGTGCCAGCAGCCTCACTCGGGGTCCATATAATTCACCCCTCCACTTT; CDR3 protein: CASSLTRGPYNSPLHF
clone size: -; D gene: TRBD1; V gene: TRBV5-1; J gene: TRBJ1-6; CDR3 DNA: TGCGCCAGCAGCCTCGGACAGGGCGGAGATTCACCCCTCCACTTT; CDR3 protein: CASSLGQGGDSPLHF
clone size: -; D gene: -; V gene: TRBV5-1; J gene: TRBJ2-1; CDR3 DNA: TGCGCCAGCAGCTTAGAAGCGAACCAGCAGTTCTTC; CDR3 protein: CASSLEANQQFF
clone size: -; D gene: -; V gene: TRBV5-4; J gene: TRBJ1-1; CDR3 DNA: TGTGCCAGCAGCACGGCCCTGAACACTGAAGCTTTCTTT; CDR3 protein: CASSTALNTEAFF
clone size: -; D gene: -; V gene: TRBV18; J gene: TRBJ2-5; CDR3 DNA: TGTGCCAGCTCACCAAACCTAGATGAGACCCAGTACTTC; CDR3 protein: CASSPNLDETQYF
clone size: -; D gene: -; V gene: TRBV19; J gene: TRBJ1-1; CDR3 DNA: TGTGCCAGCTGCAGGGAGTTCGGGACTGAAGCTTTCTTT; CDR3 protein: CASCREFGTEAFF
clone size: -; D gene: -; V gene: TRBV29-1; J gene: TRBJ1-4; CDR3 DNA: TGCAGCGTTTCCTTTCAAAAGGGGTACCTGTTTTTT; CDR3 protein: CSVSFQKGYLFF
clone size: -; D gene: -; V gene: TRBV14; J gene: TRBJ1-2; CDR3 DNA: TGTGCCAGCAGCCAAGATCGGCAGGGTCTAGGCTACACCTTC; CDR3 protein: CASSQDRQGLGYTF
clone size: -; D gene: -; V gene: TRBV7-2; J gene: TRBJ2-7; CDR3 DNA: TGTGCCAGCAGCCCATCCACCTACGAGCAGTACTTC; CDR3 protein: CASSPSTYEQYF
clone size: -; D gene: -; V gene: TRBV14; J gene: TRBJ2-7; CDR3 DNA: TGTGCCAGCAGTCAGCAGGGGGGATGGTACGAGCAGTACTTC; CDR3 protein: CASSQQGGWYEQYF
clone size: -; D gene: -; V gene: TRBV7-2; J gene: TRBJ2-1; CDR3 DNA: TGTGCCAGCAGCGGACCCGGGTCCTTCTCCTACAATGAGCAGTTCTTC; CDR3 protein: CASSGPGSFSYNEQFF
clone size: -; D gene: -; V gene: TRBV7-6; J gene: TRBJ2-2; CDR3 DNA: TGTGCCAGCAGCTCCGAGACAGGGAGGACCGGGGAGCTGTTTTTT; CDR3 protein: CASSSETGRTGELFF
clone size: -; D gene: -; V gene: TRBV11-2; J gene: TRBJ1-1; CDR3 DNA: TGTGCCTCCCGGGGGGTCATGAACACTGAAGCTTTCTTT; CDR3 protein: CASRGVMNTEAFF
clone size: -; D gene: -; V gene: TRBV6-1; J gene: TRBJ1-1; CDR3 DNA: TGTGCCAGCACCCCAGACAGATTCATGAACACTGAAGCTTTCTTT; CDR3 protein: CASTPDRFMNTEAFF
clone size: once; D gene: -; V gene: TRBV5-1; J gene: TRBJ2-5; CDR3 DNA: TGCGCCAGCAGCTTAGGGCGGAACCAAGAGACCCAGTACTTC; CDR3 protein: CASSLGRNQETQYF
clone size: -; D gene: TRBD1; V gene: TRBV11-1; J gene: TRBJ1-5; CDR3 DNA: TGTGCCAGCAGCTTGGGGCAGGGGGCGCAGGGCAATCAGCCCCAGCATTTT; CDR3 protein: CASSLGQGAQGNQPQHF
clone size: -; D gene: -; V gene: TRBV21-1; J gene: TRBJ2-7; CDR3 DNA: TGTGCCAGCAGCAAAGGGACCCACCGGGACAGGGAGGCCTACGAGCAGTACTTC; CDR3 protein: CASSKGTHRDREAYEQYF
clone size: once; D gene: TRBD1; V gene: TRBV5-1; J gene: TRBJ1-1; CDR3 DNA: TGCGCCAGCAGCTTTGGGACAGGGGGAGAAAAGAACACTGAAGCTTTCTTT; CDR3 protein: CASSFGTGGEKNTEAFF